Below, 27 T cell receptor beta chains from the same sample are listed, as sequenced in a study of blood T cell repertoires in COVID-19. Measured with immunoSEQ multiplex PCR; TCRdb has only the in-frame clones, and not every one. The table records hundreds of thousands of clones, 70% to 90% of them present only once. The sequencing sample was made of PBMCs or T cells enriched from blood (not recorded which). Receptors were obtained from a woman in her twenties or thirties who had recovered from COVID-19.

The rearrangement joins TRBV5-1 to TRBJ2-5; 7 bases are a match to TRBD2. The CDR3 is made up of 15 amino acids. The J segment lost 3 bases and the V segment lost 0 bases, leaving 5 bases of the junction unmatched. Per germline, CDR1 SGHRS and CDR2 YFSETQ. The CDR3 here is CASSLAGRREETQYF. DNA of the CDR3: TGCGCCAGCAGCTTGGCCGGGAGGAGGGAAGAGACCCAGTACTTC.

This clone was observed once. This chain links TRBV5-8 with TRBJ2-6; TRBD1 matches 7 bases. CDR3 length equals 20 residues. Looked up from germline, CDR1 is SGHTS and CDR2 is YDEGEE. V lost 4 bases to trimming and J lost 0 bases; unmatched junction nucleotides: 16. The CDR3 DNA is TGTGCCAGCAGCCGGCGGTTTTTTGGACAGGCCAGCTCTGGGGCCAACGTCCTGACTTTC. Protein product: CASSRRFFGQASSGANVLTF.

CDR3: CASSVASIAGGLDTQYF. The CDR3 DNA reads TGTGCCAGCAGCGTAGCTTCAATAGCGGGGGGGTTGGATACGCAGTATTTT. This chain joins TRBV9 and TRBJ2-3; 11 bases match TRBD2. The junction had 9 bases not matched to a gene; V was cut back by 0 bases and J by 6 bases. CDR1 and CDR2 (germline): SGDLS, YYNGEE. The CDR3 loop spans 17 amino acids.

The chain's CDR3 is CASSLRERESGEQYF. CDR3 DNA: TGCGCCAGCAGCCTTAGGGAGCGGGAGTCGGGAGAGCAGTACTTC. The V call is TRBV4-1, the J call TRBJ2-7, with 8 bases fitting TRBD2. With V trimmed by 4 bases and J by 7 bases, 12 bases remained unmatched. This CDR3 spans 15 amino acids. The germline V gene encodes CDR1 MGHRA and CDR2 YSYEKL.

This sequence joins TRBV5-1 and TRBJ2-2; D call uncertain. The germline V gene encodes CDR1 SGHRS and CDR2 YFSETQ. The V end was cut by 0 bases, the J end by 4 bases, with 16 bases between. This CDR3 contains 17 residues. This CDR3 reads CASSLGHHLRITGELFF. The CDR3 bases are TGCGCCAGCAGCTTGGGACACCACCTACGGATCACCGGGGAGCTGTTTTTT. The complete variable domain, with remaining parts taken from reference TRBV5-1 and TRBJ2-2, reads KAGVTQTPRYLIKTRGQQVTLSCSPISGHRSVSWYQQTPGQGLQFLFEYFSETQRNKGNFPGRFSGRQFSNSRSEMNVSTLELGDSALYLCASSLGHHLRITGELFFGEGSRLTVL.

In nucleotides, the CDR3 is TGCAGCGTTACCGCGAGACAGTCGTTCTCTGGAAACACCATATATTTT. Amino acid sequence: CSVTARQSFSGNTIYF. The chain carries TRBV29-1 and TRBJ1-3, with a possible D match to TRBD1 (5 bases). The V gene lost 5 bases and the J gene lost 0 bases, with 17 bases spanning the gap. This CDR3 comprises 16 residues. Germline CDR1 reads SQVTM; CDR2 reads ANQGSEA.

CDR3 sequence reads: CASSHRENQPQHF. The CDR3 region has the DNA TGTGCCAGCAGTCACAGGGAAAATCAGCCCCAGCATTTT. This chain uses TRBV6-5 with TRBJ1-5; the D gene is possibly TRBD1 (6 bases). The CDR3 loop spans 13 amino acids. Germline V gene lookup returns CDR1 MNHEY and CDR2 SVGAGI. Deletions cut 5 bases from V and 4 bases from J, with 9 bases between.

The rearrangement links TRBV6-5 to TRBJ1-3; D gene unclear. Germline V CDR1 and CDR2: MNHEY, SVGAGI. This CDR3 region has 15 residues. Trimming shortened V by 6 bases and J by 0 bases, and 12 bases separated the two germline ends. The CDR3 reads CASSYGRNSGNTIYF. The CDR3 region has the DNA TGTGCCAGCAGCTACGGCAGGAACTCTGGAAACACCATATATTTT.

The genes are TRBV3-1 (or the pseudogene TRBV3-2) and TRBJ2-1; D is unclear. Trimming took 3 bases from V and 4 from J, leaving 16 bases between them. Germline loops: CDR1 LGHDT, CDR2 YNNKEL (reference sequence). This CDR3 is 16 amino acids long. CDR3 coding DNA: TGTGCCAGCAGCCAGGTAACCTTGATGACATACAATGAGCAGTTCTTC. Translation gives CASSQVTLMTYNEQFF.

This clone showed up just a few times. The chain links TRBV7-8 to TRBJ1-2; D gene ambiguous. There are 14 residues in the CDR3. The V gene lost 1 base and the J gene lost 7 bases, with 13 bases spanning the gap. Germline V gives CDR1 SGHVS, CDR2 FQNEAQ. The CDR3 spells CASSLDAPPGGYTF. The CDR3 DNA reads as TGTGCCAGCAGCTTAGACGCGCCCCCCGGTGGCTACACCTTC.

The V gene is TRBV5-6, the J gene TRBJ1-3, with D maybe TRBD1 (6 bases). Trimming took 5 bases from V and 4 from J, leaving 22 bases between them. Germline V gene data show CDR1 as SGHDT and CDR2 as YYEEEE. The CDR3 extends over 17 amino acids. CDR3 bases: TGTGCCAGCAGTTCCGCGAAGGGGGGGCTACGAGGAAACACCATATATTTT. This encodes CASSSAKGGLRGNTIYF.

CDR3 DNA sequence: TGTGCCAGCAGCTCGCTTCAGGGGGCGGACACTGAAGCTTTCTTT. This sequence encodes CASSSLQGADTEAFF. This chain links TRBV7-9 with TRBJ1-1; 8 nucleotides match TRBD1. V shed 4 bases and J 3 bases; nucleotides not matched to a gene: 7. CDR1 SEHNR and CDR2 FQNEAQ come from the germline V gene (reference sequence). This CDR3 spans 15 amino acids.

The chain combines TRBV7-9 with TRBJ2-5; 10 nucleotides agree with TRBD1. The CDR3 spans 17 residues. V was clipped by 4 bases and J by 4 bases; unmatched bases: 12. Germline-derived CDR1 and CDR2 are SEHNR and FQNEAQ (reference sequence). The CDR3 region is CASSSGTGASRGETQYF. The CDR3 DNA follows: TGTGCCAGCAGCTCCGGGACAGGGGCCTCCCGGGGAGAGACCCAGTACTTC.

This chain uses TRBV9 with TRBJ2-3; 7 bases are shared with TRBD2. The CDR3 consists of 15 residues. Germline CDR1 is SGDLS and CDR2 is YYNGEE. Trimming cost V 2 bases and J 0 bases; bases outside gene matches: 3. The CDR3 nucleotides read TGTGCCAGCAGCGTCTCCGGGAGGAGCACAGATACGCAGTATTTT. Residues: CASSVSGRSTDTQYF.

This chain connects TRBV5-4 to TRBJ2-1, with D possibly being TRBD2 (5 bases). Looked up from germline, CDR1 is SGHNT and CDR2 is YYREEE (reference sequence). CDR3 length equals 15 residues. V was shortened by 0 bases and J by 5 bases, with 12 bases between the two germline ends. CDR3 region: CASSLAGGPNNEQFF. The CDR3 DNA is TGTGCCAGCAGCTTGGCGGGCGGGCCAAACAATGAGCAGTTCTTC.

The rearrangement links TRBV5-1 to TRBJ1-2; no definite D call. Germline CDR1 and CDR2: SGHRS and YFSETQ. The CDR3 is 16 amino acids. V lost 0 bases, J lost 0 bases, and 12 bases lay in between. CDR3 bases: TGCGCCAGCAGCTTGGCCATTAGCGGGACTAACTATGGCTACACCTTC. Translation gives CASSLAISGTNYGYTF.

The rearrangement uses TRBV5-1 and TRBJ2-3; weak D call: TRBD2 (6 bases). The CDR3 length is 16 residues. From germline, CDR1 is SGHRS and CDR2 YFSETQ. The V gene lost 0 bases and the J gene lost 0 bases, with 11 bases spanning the gap. The CDR3 DNA follows: TGCGCCAGCAGCTTGGGGCGGGGTACTAGCACAGATACGCAGTATTTT. Translated, it gives CASSLGRGTSTDTQYF.

This clone was observed once. The chain is built from TRBV27 and TRBJ2-3; D remains unclear. The CDR3 sequence is 13 residues long. The germline gives CDR1 MNHEY, CDR2 SMNVEV (reference sequence). V was pared by 2 bases and J by 4 bases, with 7 bases between. The CDR3 here is CASSLTLADTQYF. CDR3 nucleotide sequence: TGTGCCAGCAGTTTAACCTTAGCAGATACGCAGTATTTT.

The chain uses TRBV5-5 and TRBJ2-7; unclear D gene. Trimming took 6 bases from V and 2 from J, leaving 12 bases between them. Germline CDR1 is SGHKS and CDR2 is YYEKEE (reference sequence). There are 13 residues in the CDR3. The CDR3 DNA reads as TGTGCCAGCACCGTGTCGGGTACCTACGAGCAGTACTTC. Amino acids: CASTVSGTYEQYF.

J is TRBJ1-1 and V is TRBV18, with D maybe TRBD1 (6 bases). The ends were cut back, 4 bases at V and 1 base at J, with 10 bases in the middle. The CDR3 runs to 14 residues. Germline-derived CDR1 and CDR2 are KGHSH and LQKENI. For the CDR3, the DNA is TGTGCCAGCTCACTCAGGGGCGCGAACACTGAAGCTTTCTTT. It translates to CASSLRGANTEAFF.

The chain links TRBV27 to TRBJ1-6, with 7 nucleotides matching TRBD1. CDR3 length equals 15 residues. The trim removed 4 bases at V and 5 bases at J, leaving 5 bases unmatched. Germline V gene data show CDR1 as MNHEY and CDR2 as SMNVEV (reference sequence). The CDR3 region has the DNA TGTGCCAGCAGTTACCAGGGGGTTGATAATTCACCCCTCCACTTT. The encoded protein is CASSYQGVDNSPLHF.

The rearrangement links TRBV3-1 (or the pseudogene TRBV3-2) to TRBJ1-2, with 7 bases lining up with TRBD1. CDR1 is LGHDT and CDR2 is YNNKEL in the germline V gene (reference sequence). V lost 4 bases, J lost 10 bases, and 15 bases stayed unmatched. The CDR3 is made up of 15 amino acids. CDR3 residues: CASSLRRQGGGIYTF. CDR3 nucleotide sequence: TGTGCCAGCAGCCTCCGTCGACAGGGTGGTGGAATCTACACCTTC.

The genes are TRBV27 and TRBJ1-2, with D uncertain. The V end was cut by 7 bases, the J end by 0 bases, with 9 bases between. The CDR3 has 13 amino acids. Germline V gene data show CDR1 as MNHEY and CDR2 as SMNVEV (reference sequence). CDR3 nucleotides: TGTGCCAGCACCTCCAACACTAACTATGGCTACACCTTC. The encoded protein is CASTSNTNYGYTF.

The rearrangement uses TRBV28 and TRBJ1-1; 9 bases line up with TRBD1. Germline-derived CDR1 and CDR2 are MDHEN and SYDVKM. The CDR3 is 14 residues long. The trim removed 6 bases at V and 2 bases at J, leaving 4 bases unmatched. CDR3 nucleotide sequence: TGTGCCAGCAGCTCAACAGGGGGCAACACTGAAGCTTTCTTT. This translates into CASSSTGGNTEAFF.

The V call is TRBV4-1, the J call TRBJ1-1; maybe TRBD1 (5 bases). V was pared by 4 bases and J by 1 base, with 16 bases between. Germline V gives CDR1 MGHRA, CDR2 YSYEKL. The CDR3 loop spans 16 amino acids. DNA for the CDR3: TGCGCCAGCAGCCTCACGATCGACAGAAAGAACACTGAAGCTTTCTTT. Encoded protein: CASSLTIDRKNTEAFF.

This clone was seen just once. The chain has TRBV7-8 and TRBJ1-6, with TRBD1 matching over 7 bases. Germline CDR1 is SGHVS and CDR2 is FQNEAQ. This CDR3 has 21 amino acids. The J segment lost 0 bases and the V segment lost 5 bases, leaving 19 bases of the junction unmatched. CDR3 amino acids: CASSPIRLGGISSSYNSPLHF. The CDR3 DNA follows: TGTGCCAGCAGCCCGATTCGTTTAGGGGGCATCTCGAGCTCCTATAATTCACCCCTCCACTTT.

The chain recombines TRBV5-4 with TRBJ2-7; D is perhaps TRBD2 (6 bases). The germline V gene encodes CDR1 SGHNT and CDR2 YYREEE (reference sequence). The CDR3 has 14 residues. The V end was cut by 1 base, the J end by 3 bases, with 11 bases between. CDR3 bases: TGTGCCAGCAGCTTGCCACTAGCAGGCTACGAGCAGTACTTC. Residues: CASSLPLAGYEQYF.